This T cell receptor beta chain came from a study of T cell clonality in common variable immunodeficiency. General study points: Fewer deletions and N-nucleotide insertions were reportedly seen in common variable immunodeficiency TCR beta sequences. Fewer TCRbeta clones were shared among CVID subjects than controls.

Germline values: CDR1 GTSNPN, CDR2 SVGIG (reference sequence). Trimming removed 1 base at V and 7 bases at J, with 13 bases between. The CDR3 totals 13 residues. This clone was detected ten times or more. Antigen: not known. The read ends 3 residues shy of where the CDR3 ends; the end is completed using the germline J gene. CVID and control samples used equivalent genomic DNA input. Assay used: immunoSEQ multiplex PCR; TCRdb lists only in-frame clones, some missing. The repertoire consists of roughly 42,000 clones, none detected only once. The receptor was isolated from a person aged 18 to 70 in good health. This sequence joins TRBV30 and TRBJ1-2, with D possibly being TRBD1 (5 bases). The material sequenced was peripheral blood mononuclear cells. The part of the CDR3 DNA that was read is TGTGCCTGGAGTGAACGACCAGGGTCTGGC. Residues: CAWSERPGSG. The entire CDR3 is CAWSERPGSGYTF.